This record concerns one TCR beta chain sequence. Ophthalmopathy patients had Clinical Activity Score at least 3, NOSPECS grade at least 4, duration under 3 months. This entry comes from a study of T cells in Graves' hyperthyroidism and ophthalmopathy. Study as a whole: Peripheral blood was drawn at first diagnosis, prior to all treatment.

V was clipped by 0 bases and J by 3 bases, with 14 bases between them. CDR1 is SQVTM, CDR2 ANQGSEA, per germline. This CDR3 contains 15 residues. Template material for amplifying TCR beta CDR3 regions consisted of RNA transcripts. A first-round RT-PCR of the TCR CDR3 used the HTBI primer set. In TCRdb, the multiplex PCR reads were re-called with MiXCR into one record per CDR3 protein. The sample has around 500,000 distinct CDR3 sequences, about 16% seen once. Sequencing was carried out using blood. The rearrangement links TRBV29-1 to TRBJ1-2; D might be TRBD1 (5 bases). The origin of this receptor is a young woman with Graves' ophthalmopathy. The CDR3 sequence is CSVEDRSRDHYGYTF. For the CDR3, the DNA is TGCAGCGTTGAAGATCGGAGCAGGGACCACTATGGCTACACCTTC.